This TCR beta chain was sequenced in a study of cytomegalovirus exposure and HLA in healthy donors (TCRdb year 2017). Turning to the overall study: In an earlier analysis of roughly 590 of the donors, about 260 Gb of sequence data and about 110 million unique TCR beta sequences from about 190 million T cells were reported. Donor age, sex, ethnicity and CMV serostatus were compiled alongside the repertoire data. An early release covering about 600 HLA-typed donors comprised about 310 gigabases of sequencing data and 85 million to 100 million unique TCR sequences. A later analysis re-analyzed previously published TCR beta repertoires from 650 to 800 donors and added high-resolution HLA genotyping to study TCR occurrence patterns. An earlier analysis of 450 to 750 of the donors used high-throughput TCR beta sequencing to judge whether each TCR beta V gene segment behaved as functional or pseudogenic. On average, roughly 250,000 unique TCR beta nucleotide sequences were sequenced per donor among 398 genotyped donors of the cohort, with about 19% of those sequences being non-productive. The number of typed donors differed by locus: roughly 629-640 for A, B, C, DRB1 and DQB1; 500 to 550 for DQA1; 600 to 610 for DPA1; and roughly 450 for DPB1. Genome-wide SNP genotypes for about 65% of the 666 donors were used in a later genetic analysis, which treated that subset as a discovery cohort. The study was designed to test whether signatures of past pathogen exposure could be identified by cataloging public T cell receptors. Because of strong linkage in the cohort, 4 to 6 DR-DQ haplotypes were treated as single units for association and clustering. In addition to the first cohort of about 650 subjects, a separate validation cohort of 130 or so different subjects was used. HLA typing included class I and class II loci at four-digit resolution. To predict cytomegalovirus infection status, the study brought together high-throughput TCR immunosequencing, statistical association of individual TCRs with disease status, and machine learning. Every discovery cohort repertoire had been produced on one sequencing platform. Rather than drawing on any new phenotypic data, the later analysis identified candidate immune exposures from TCR beta sequences and the way those sequences occurred across donors. The genetic ancestry cluster associated with self-reported Caucasian donors included around four fifths of the roughly 360 genotyped donors. The T cell repertoires of under 750 subjects were profiled by immunosequencing and related to cytomegalovirus serostatus. Here is what the overall study found, with its caveats: Approximately 18 rarely observed V segments, including chromosome 9 orphons, were excluded from the earlier analysis of approximately 500 of the donors because counts were too low. Because HLA typing was unavailable for some donors at each locus, only the typed subset was used in association tests. This cohort had only TCR beta chains sequenced, and the lack of alpha or paired-chain data limited which features could be detected. In a later analysis, most CMV-associated TCR beta chains were found to appear HLA-restricted, with HLA associations seemingly driven largely by CMV exposure. An earlier analysis of roughly 570 of the donors showed that most TCR beta V segments appeared in productive rearrangements either about 87% or about 30% of the time, which broadly matched IMGT annotations. A later analysis found that HLA-associated TCR beta chains were more clonally expanded and had lower generation probabilities than equally common non-associated chains. According to a later analysis, TCR association rates differed among HLA loci, with DRB1 alleles showing the most associated TCRs and HLA-C alleles showing the fewest. A group of highly shared sequence variants was considered likely to be a technical artifact of the sequencing pipeline. Roughly uniform sequencing depth across donors was assumed in presence/absence analyses, although this assumption may not hold. A further reported finding was that TCR beta sequences accurately predicted the HLA-A and HLA-B alleles for most subjects in the first cohort. A few of the identified cytomegalovirus-associated TCR beta chains were confirmed in vitro to be specific for cytomegalovirus antigens. In a later genetic analysis, fewer N-insertions in productive TCRs were reported among donors in an Asian-associated ancestry cluster than the roughly 670-donor mean. A total of fewer than 200 TCR beta chains were listed by the study as associated with cytomegalovirus. Most TCR sequences were seen in very few donors, while some public TCRs were found in many individuals. The only immune exposure information available for the cohort was CMV serostatus. The authors suggested that the approach could potentially be extended to other disease states and immunological phenotypes. The 87-base-pair reads could not distinguish some IMGT-functional V segments, including TRBV6-2 and TRBV6-3, so those segments were excluded. Assigning TCR associations to individual alleles was difficult when HLA alleles, especially DR and DQ, strongly co-occurred. At a false discovery rate of 0.05, a later analysis linked about 17,000 TCR beta sequences to specific HLA alleles. In a later genetic analysis, a missense DCLRE1C variant was associated with V-gene and J-gene trimming of TCR beta chains, and the association was replicated in an independent cohort. In both the original and validation cohorts, the classifier was reported to diagnose cytomegalovirus status with high specificity and sensitivity. Several of the top co-occurrence clusters appeared to be linked to parvovirus B19, influenza, CMV and Epstein-Barr virus, according to a later analysis. Correlated functional status among segregating V segments might be attributable to linkage disequilibrium, but an unknown experimental factor could not be ruled out.

The method was the immunoSEQ multiplex PCR assay. The multiplex PCR relied on a mix of 60 forward primers for TCR Vbeta segments and 13 reverse primers for TCR Jbeta segments. The CDR3 region of rearranged TCR beta genes was amplified from genomic DNA with a multiplex PCR assay. On the Illumina HiSeq System, the amplified TCR beta libraries were sequenced as 87-base-pair reads. As for the original processing: In a later analysis, tens of millions of unique TCR beta chains were counted across the approximately 670 repertoires, and roughly 9.9 million of these chains were shared by at least two donors. To remove PCR and sequencing errors, raw reads were error-corrected and collapsed into unique sequences using a nearest-neighbor algorithm that merged closely related sequences. V, D and J gene segments were assigned by aligning CDR3 sequences to IMGT reference sequences. For a sequence to be retained, a match of at least six nucleotides to both a V gene segment and a J gene segment was required. Rearrangements were classified as productive when the CDR3 lacked stop codons and remained in frame with V and J, and all other rearrangements were classified as non-productive. Following IMGT convention, CDR3 was defined as the stretch from the second conserved V-encoded cysteine up to the conserved J-encoded phenylalanine. Sequences without an unambiguous match to a single V gene segment were excluded from the earlier analysis of over 500 of the donors. An earlier analysis of over 450 of the donors classified V segments as functional when productive rearrangements were above 56.7% and as segregating when the standard deviation between donors was above 5%. A statistical classification framework was built to diagnose cytomegalovirus status from the catalog of TCR beta chain sequences. In a later analysis, V and J genes were assigned by comparing TCR nucleotide sequences against IMGT/GENE-DB human TR gene sequences. The TCRdist pipeline was used in a later analysis to assign CDR3 sequences and most-parsimonious VDJ recombination scenarios. In a later analysis, each TCR beta chain was defined by its CDR3 amino acid sequence together with its V-gene family, and reads without a unique V-gene family were excluded. A later analysis removed 600 or so highly shared, low-generation-probability nucleotide sequences to deal with suspected cross-contamination and a sequencing artifact. In a later analysis, a clonal expansion index for each public chain was calculated from normalized within-repertoire ranks of inferred template counts. Generation probabilities in a later analysis came from a VDJ recombination model fitted to out-of-frame rearrangements, and those results were checked against IGoR. A later analysis scored TCR-TCR, TCR-HLA and TCR-CMV co-occurrence with hypergeometric tests, applying a repertoire-size bias correction to TCR pairs. False discovery rates were estimated in a later analysis by permuting HLA or CMV assignments 20 times. A later analysis grouped co-occurring TCRs with DBSCAN, adding TCRdist sequence similarity when clustering within HLA-allele-positive subsets. Repertoires with fewer than 30,000 or more than 120,000 public chains, plus five repertoires with anomalous nucleotide sharing, were excluded from co-occurrence clustering. Drawn from immuneACCESS, this table holds only the in-frame rearrangements with V and J called that TCRdb kept. Clones are partly lost; checked studies trace under half to an unresolved V gene and leave the rest unexplained. The V and J calls and clone size come from that table; D and trimming were worked out from the DNA. For this sample there are about 140,000 clones; over 70% appear just once. Of the sample, about 2.5% falls within the top ten clones.

Trimming takes 2 bases from V and 0 bases from J, and the germline ends sit 12 bases apart. The CDR3, from cysteine to phenylalanine, totals 16 residues. The read is trimmed to its CDR3 DNA, 48 bases read in frame from base 1. According to the germline V gene (reference sequence), CDR1 reads SGHNT and CDR2 reads YYREEE. As for this clone: Its antigen target is currently unknown. Base qualities are not at hand, and no much larger clone is one base apart.

The cohort consisted of approximately 690 healthy bone marrow donors. All cohort members were sampled while nominally healthy, although unrecorded immune exposures were likely present. The donor was CMV seronegative and belonged to the group of 352 seronegative cohort members. Each donor provided a peripheral blood sample, and peripheral blood mononuclear cells were used for TCR beta sequencing. Genomic DNA was extracted from the blood cell samples with the Qiagen DNeasy Blood Extraction Kit. The chain employs TRBV5-4 and TRBJ2-1; TRBD2 might be the D gene, on 6 matching bases. The sequence was obtained from a male donor in good health and CMV-seronegative. The sample was PBMCs. The CDR3 protein sequence reads: CASSFGRGSSYNEQFF. The DNA sequence is as follows: TGTGCCAGCAGCTTTGGTCGGGGGAGCTCCTACAATGAGCAGTTCTTC.